This TCR beta chain came from a study of T-cell reconstitution after alpha-beta-depleted transplantation in children. Unique molecular identifiers were used in preparing the TCRbeta library. TCRdb analysed the PCR reads with MiXCR anew, one entry per CDR3 protein. The sample has just over 350,000 distinct CDR3 sequences, 10% to 15% seen once; the top ten hold approximately 4.2%. CDR3 size: 14 residues. The V segment lost 1 base and the J segment 2 bases; nucleotides outside the gene matches: 2. Germline CDR1 is MNHNS and CDR2 is SASEGT. The source was PBMCs, collected from the stem cell graft. The TCR originated in a human donor who donated a stem cell graft to a child with Fanconi anemia. The chain is built from TRBV6-1 and TRBJ2-7; TRBD2 matches at 7 bases. The CDR3: CASSEGAGPYEQYV. CDR3 nucleotides: TGTGCCAGCAGTGAAGGAGCGGGACCCTACGAGCAGTACGTC.